A single sample gave rise to the 8 T cell receptor beta chains below, sequenced in a study of human T cells and chemical hapten exposure. Via MiXCR, TCRdb re-called the RACE reads, giving one row per CDR3 protein. The table has around 190,000 distinct CDR3 sequences, 20% to 25% seen once; the top ten hold less than 7%. Noted time point: patch test 1, 2 weeks after DPC sensitization. The sample's treatment: therapeutic diphenylcyclopropenone sensitization with weekly scalp DPC. The source was whole blood, collected in connection with sensitization to the hapten diphenylcyclopropenone (DPC). These receptors were collected from a woman between 50 and 59 years old with alopecia areata. Some clones in this sample may be carry-over from other donors' samples.

The V call is TRBV4-1, the J call TRBJ2-7; the match to TRBD1 covers 8 bases. The CDR3 consists of 15 residues. The germline gives CDR1 MGHRA, CDR2 YSYEKL. V lost 5 bases and J lost 2; bases outside the gene matches: 8. The CDR3 here is CASSAETGDPYEQYF. The CDR3 DNA reads as TGCGCCAGCAGCGCGGAGACAGGGGACCCCTACGAGCAGTACTTC.

This clonotype was observed a handful of times. V gene TRBV2 combines with J gene TRBJ2-1, with D tentatively TRBD2 (6 bases). Germline CDR1 and CDR2: SNHLY and FYNNEI. Trimming pared 4 bases from V and 6 bases from J, leaving 13 bases between. This CDR3 has 14 residues. The CDR3 region is CASSVLREFNEQFF. DNA for the CDR3: TGTGCCAGCAGTGTTTTGCGGGAATTCAATGAGCAGTTCTTC.

The CDR3, as DNA: TGTGCCACCGAAGGGGGTTCGAACACTGAAGCTTTCTTT. This translates into CATEGGSNTEAFF. The chain recombines TRBV15 with TRBJ1-1, with D perhaps matching TRBD1 (6 bases). V lost 8 bases and J 1 base, leaving 11 bases between the germline ends. This CDR3 has 13 amino acids. CDR1 is LNHNV, CDR2 YYDKDF, per germline (reference sequence).

This clonotype has more than one count but fewer than ten. The rearrangement joins TRBV7-6 to TRBJ2-1; 9 bases match TRBD2. CDR3 length: 15 amino acids. The ends lost 4 bases at V and 2 bases at J; junction bases unmatched: 3. Germline V lookup: CDR1 SGHVS, CDR2 FNYEAQ. The CDR3 DNA reads as TGTGCCAGCAGCTCACTAGCGGGCACCTACAATGAGCAGTTCTTC. This gives the protein CASSSLAGTYNEQFF.

The chain joins TRBV7-2 to TRBJ2-2; D is unresolved. V was shortened by 5 bases and J by 0 bases, with 4 bases between the two germline ends. The CDR3 runs to 13 residues. Looked up from germline, CDR1 is SGHTA and CDR2 is FQGNSA. The CDR3 region has the DNA TGTGCCAGCAGCACGGCGAACACCGGGGAGCTGTTTTTT. Translated: CASSTANTGELFF.

The chain couples TRBV12-3 or TRBV12-4 to TRBJ1-1; D is unresolved. V lost 7 bases to trimming and J lost 1 base, with 10 bases between them. The CDR3 spans 13 residues. The CDR3 region is CASKAHRNTEAFF. CDR3 coding DNA: TGTGCCAGCAAGGCACATCGGAACACTGAAGCTTTCTTT.

The V and J genes are TRBV28 and TRBJ2-2, with a possible D match to TRBD1 (6 bases). Trimming stripped 3 bases from V and 2 bases from J, with 22 bases between. CDR1 MDHEN and CDR2 SYDVKM come from the germline V gene. CDR3 length: 19 residues. CDR3 loop: CASSFLGQLGRKNTGELFF. The CDR3 coding sequence is TGTGCCAGCAGTTTCCTTGGACAGTTAGGCCGCAAAAACACCGGGGAGCTGTTTTTT. Full variable domain (remainder filled in from reference TRBV28 and TRBJ2-2): DVKVTQSSRYLVKRTGEKVFLECVQDMDHENMFWYRQDPGLGLRLIYFSYDVKMKEKGDIPEGYSVSREKKERFSLILESASTNQTSMYLCASSFLGQLGRKNTGELFFGEGSRLTVL.

V is TRBV20-1 and J is TRBJ2-1; 10 bases map to TRBD1. This CDR3 comprises 15 residues. The V gene's germline CDR1 is DFQATT and CDR2 SNEGSKA (reference sequence). The J segment lost 7 bases and the V segment lost 0 bases, leaving 6 bases of the junction unmatched. The CDR3 loop reads CSARDPGQGMNEQFF. The CDR3 bases are TGCAGTGCTAGAGATCCGGGACAGGGGATGAATGAGCAGTTCTTC.